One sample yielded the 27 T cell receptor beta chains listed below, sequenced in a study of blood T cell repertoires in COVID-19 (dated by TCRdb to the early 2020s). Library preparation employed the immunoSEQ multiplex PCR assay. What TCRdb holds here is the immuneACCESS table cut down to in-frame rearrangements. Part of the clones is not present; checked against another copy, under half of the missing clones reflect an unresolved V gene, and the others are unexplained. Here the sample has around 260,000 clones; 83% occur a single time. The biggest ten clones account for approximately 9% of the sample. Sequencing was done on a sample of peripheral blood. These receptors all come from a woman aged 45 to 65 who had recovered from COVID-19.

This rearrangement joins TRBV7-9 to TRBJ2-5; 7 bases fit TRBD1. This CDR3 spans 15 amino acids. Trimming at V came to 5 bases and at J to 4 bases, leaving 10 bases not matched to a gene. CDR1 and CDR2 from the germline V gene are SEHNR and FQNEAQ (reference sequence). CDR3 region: CASSVASTGTETQYF. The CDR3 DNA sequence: TGTGCCAGCAGCGTGGCGTCGACAGGGACAGAGACCCAGTACTTC.

The CDR3 DNA sequence: TGCAGCGTTGATGCCCGGGGGATTGTAGAGACCCAGTACTTC. Residues: CSVDARGIVETQYF. This sequence joins TRBV29-1 and TRBJ2-5; maybe TRBD2 (6 bases). Per the germline V gene, CDR1 is SQVTM and CDR2 is ANQGSEA. The CDR3 has 14 residues. Trimming removed 3 bases from V and 4 bases from J, with 15 bases in between.

CDR3 bases: TGTGCCACCAGTGACAGGGGGGACACCATATATTTT. This sequence encodes CATSDRGDTIYF. V gene TRBV24-1 combines with J gene TRBJ1-3; 7 bases are a match to TRBD1. The V gene's germline CDR1 is KGHDR and CDR2 SFDVKD. The V and J ends lost 4 bases and 8 bases, in that order; junction bases with no gene match: 1. The CDR3 has 12 residues.

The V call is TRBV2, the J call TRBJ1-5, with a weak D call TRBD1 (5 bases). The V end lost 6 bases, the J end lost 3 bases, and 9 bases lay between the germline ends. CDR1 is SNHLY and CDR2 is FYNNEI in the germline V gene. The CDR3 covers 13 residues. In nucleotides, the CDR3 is TGTGCCAGCAGAAGACAGTACAATCAGCCCCAGCATTTT. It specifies CASRRQYNQPQHF.

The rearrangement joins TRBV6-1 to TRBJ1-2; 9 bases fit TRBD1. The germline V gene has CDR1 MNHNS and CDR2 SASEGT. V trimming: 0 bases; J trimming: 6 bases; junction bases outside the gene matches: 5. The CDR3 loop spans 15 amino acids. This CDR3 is CASSEASDRGDGYTF. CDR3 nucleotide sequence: TGTGCCAGCAGTGAAGCAAGCGACAGGGGGGATGGCTACACCTTC.

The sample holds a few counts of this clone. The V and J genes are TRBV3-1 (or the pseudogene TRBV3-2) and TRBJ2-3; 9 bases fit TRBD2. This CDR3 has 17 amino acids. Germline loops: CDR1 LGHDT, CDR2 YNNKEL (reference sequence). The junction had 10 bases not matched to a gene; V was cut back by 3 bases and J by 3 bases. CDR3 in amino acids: CASSQVAGGLRTDTQYF. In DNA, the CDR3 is TGTGCCAGCAGCCAGGTGGCGGGAGGGCTCAGAACAGATACGCAGTATTTT.

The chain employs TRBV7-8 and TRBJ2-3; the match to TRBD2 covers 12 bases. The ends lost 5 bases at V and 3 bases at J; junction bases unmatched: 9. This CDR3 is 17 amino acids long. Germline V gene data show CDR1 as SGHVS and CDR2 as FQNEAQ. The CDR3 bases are TGTGCCAGCAGCCGACGGACTAGCGGGACGGGGACAGATACGCAGTATTTT. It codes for CASSRRTSGTGTDTQYF.

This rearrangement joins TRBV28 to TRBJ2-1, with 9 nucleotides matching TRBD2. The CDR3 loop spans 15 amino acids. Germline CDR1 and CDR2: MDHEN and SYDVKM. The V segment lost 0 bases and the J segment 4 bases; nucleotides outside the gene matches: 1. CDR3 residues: CASSLWRGGYNEQFF. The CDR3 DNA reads TGTGCCAGCAGTTTATGGCGGGGGGGTTACAATGAGCAGTTCTTC.

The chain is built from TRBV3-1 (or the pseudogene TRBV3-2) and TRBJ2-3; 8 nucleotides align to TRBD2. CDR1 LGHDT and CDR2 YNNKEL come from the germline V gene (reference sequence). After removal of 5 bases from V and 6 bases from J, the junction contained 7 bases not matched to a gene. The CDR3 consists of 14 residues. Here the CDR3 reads CASSFSGAPDTQYF. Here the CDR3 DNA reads TGTGCCAGCAGCTTTAGCGGGGCGCCGGATACGCAGTATTTT.

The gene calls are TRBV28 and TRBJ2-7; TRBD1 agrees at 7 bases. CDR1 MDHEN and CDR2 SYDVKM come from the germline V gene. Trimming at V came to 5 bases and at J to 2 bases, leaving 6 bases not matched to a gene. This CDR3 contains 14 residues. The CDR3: CASSAPDRAYEQYF. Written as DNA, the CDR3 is TGTGCCAGCAGTGCCCCAGACAGGGCCTACGAGCAGTACTTC.

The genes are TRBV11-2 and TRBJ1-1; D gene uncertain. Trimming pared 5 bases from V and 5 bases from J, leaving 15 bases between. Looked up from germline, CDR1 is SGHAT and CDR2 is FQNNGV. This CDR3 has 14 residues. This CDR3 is CASSLQVGGTEAFF. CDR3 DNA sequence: TGTGCCAGCAGCCTCCAGGTCGGAGGGACTGAAGCTTTCTTT.

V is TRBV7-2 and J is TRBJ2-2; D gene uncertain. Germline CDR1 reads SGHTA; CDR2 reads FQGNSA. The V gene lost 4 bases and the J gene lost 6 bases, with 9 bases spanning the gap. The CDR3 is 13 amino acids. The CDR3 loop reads CASSSDIPGELFF. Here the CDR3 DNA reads TGTGCCAGCAGCTCCGACATCCCCGGGGAGCTGTTTTTT.

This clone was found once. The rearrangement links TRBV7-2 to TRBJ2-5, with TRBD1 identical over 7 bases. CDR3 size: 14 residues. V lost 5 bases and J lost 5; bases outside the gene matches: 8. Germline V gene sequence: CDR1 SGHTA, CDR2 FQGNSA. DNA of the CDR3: TGTGCCAGCAGCCCTCAGACAGGGCCGGAGACCCAGTACTTC. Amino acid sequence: CASSPQTGPETQYF.

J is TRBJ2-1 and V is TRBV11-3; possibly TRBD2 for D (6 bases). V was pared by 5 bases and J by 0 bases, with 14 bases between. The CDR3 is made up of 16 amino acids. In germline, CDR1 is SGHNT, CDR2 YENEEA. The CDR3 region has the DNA TGTGCCAGCAGCCTTTCGACTAGTAGCTCCTACAATGAGCAGTTCTTC. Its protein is CASSLSTSSSYNEQFF.

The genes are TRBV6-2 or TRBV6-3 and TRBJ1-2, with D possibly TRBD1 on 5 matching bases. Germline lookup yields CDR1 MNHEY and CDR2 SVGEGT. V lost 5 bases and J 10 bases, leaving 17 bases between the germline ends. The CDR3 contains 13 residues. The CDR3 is CASSKTRGTLYTF. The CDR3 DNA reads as TGTGCCAGCAGTAAAACCCGGGGGACCCTCTACACCTTC.

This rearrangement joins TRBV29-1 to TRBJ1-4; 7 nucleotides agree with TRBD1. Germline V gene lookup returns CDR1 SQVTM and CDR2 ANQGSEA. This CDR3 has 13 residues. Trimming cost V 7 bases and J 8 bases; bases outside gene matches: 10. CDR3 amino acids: CSALQGVREKLFF. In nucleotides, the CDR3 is TGCAGCGCCCTCCAGGGGGTTAGGGAAAAACTGTTTTTT.

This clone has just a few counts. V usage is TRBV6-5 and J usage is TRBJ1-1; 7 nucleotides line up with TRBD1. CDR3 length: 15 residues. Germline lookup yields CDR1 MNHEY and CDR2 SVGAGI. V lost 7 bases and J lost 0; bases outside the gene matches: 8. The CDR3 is CASTPPGQMNTEAFF. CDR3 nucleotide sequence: TGTGCCAGCACCCCCCCGGGACAGATGAACACTGAAGCTTTCTTT.

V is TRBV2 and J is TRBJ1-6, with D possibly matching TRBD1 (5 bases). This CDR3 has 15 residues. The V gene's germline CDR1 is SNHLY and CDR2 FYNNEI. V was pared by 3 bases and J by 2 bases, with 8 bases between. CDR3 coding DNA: TGTGCCAGCAGTGAGGAGGGGACCTATAATTCACCCCTCCACTTT. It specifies CASSEEGTYNSPLHF.

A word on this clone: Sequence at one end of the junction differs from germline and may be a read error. The CDR3 sequence: CASSPMLAGGPSWF. CDR3 bases: TGTGCCAGCAGCCCGATGTTAGCGGGAGGGCCCTCGTGGTTT. The chain links TRBV7-2 to TRBJ2-7; the match to TRBD2 covers 11 bases. The CDR3 is made up of 14 amino acids. Per germline, CDR1 SGHTA and CDR2 FQGNSA.

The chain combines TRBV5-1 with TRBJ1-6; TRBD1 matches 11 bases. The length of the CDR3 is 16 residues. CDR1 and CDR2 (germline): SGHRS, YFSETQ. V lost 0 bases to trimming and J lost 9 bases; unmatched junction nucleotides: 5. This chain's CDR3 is CASSLEGTGGGSPLHF. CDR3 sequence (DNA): TGCGCCAGCAGCTTGGAAGGGACAGGGGGAGGTTCACCCCTCCACTTT.

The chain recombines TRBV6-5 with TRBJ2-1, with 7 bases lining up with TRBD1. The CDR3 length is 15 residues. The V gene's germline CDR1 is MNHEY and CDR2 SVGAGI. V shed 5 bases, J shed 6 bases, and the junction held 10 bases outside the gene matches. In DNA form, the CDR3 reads TGTGCCAGCAGTCCTCGACAGGGAGCCCTCAATGAGCAGTTCTTC. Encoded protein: CASSPRQGALNEQFF.

The DNA of the CDR3 is TGCGCCAGCAGCCCCGACAGGGGTGGGACCTACGAGCAGTACTTC. This translates into CASSPDRGGTYEQYF. This chain uses TRBV5-1 with TRBJ2-7; TRBD1 matches 8 bases. The CDR3 sequence is 15 residues long. CDR1 is SGHRS and CDR2 is YFSETQ in the germline V gene. The V and J ends lost 4 bases and 2 bases, in that order; junction bases with no gene match: 8.

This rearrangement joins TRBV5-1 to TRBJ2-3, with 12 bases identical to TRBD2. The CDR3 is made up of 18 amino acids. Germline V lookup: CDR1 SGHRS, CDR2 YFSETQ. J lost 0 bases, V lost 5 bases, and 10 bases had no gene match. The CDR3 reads CASRRTSGRTSSTDTQYF. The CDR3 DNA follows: TGCGCCAGCAGACGAACTAGCGGGAGGACCTCTAGCACAGATACGCAGTATTTT.

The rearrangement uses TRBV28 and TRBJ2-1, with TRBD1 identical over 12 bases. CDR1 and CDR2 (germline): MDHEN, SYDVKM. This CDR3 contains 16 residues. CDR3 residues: CASGGQGANSYNEQFF. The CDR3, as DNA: TGTGCTTCCGGGGGACAGGGGGCCAACTCCTACAATGAGCAGTTCTTC.

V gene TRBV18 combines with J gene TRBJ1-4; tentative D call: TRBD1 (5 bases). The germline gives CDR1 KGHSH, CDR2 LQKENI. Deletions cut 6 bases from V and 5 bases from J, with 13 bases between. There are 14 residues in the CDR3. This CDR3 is CASSRERGNEKLFF. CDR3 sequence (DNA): TGTGCCAGCTCCCGGGAACGGGGGAATGAAAAACTGTTTTTT.

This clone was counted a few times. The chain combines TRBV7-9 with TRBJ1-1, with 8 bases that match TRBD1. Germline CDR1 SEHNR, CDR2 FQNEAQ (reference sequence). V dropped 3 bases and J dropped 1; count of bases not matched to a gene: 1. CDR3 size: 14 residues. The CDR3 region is CASSLGQENTEAFF. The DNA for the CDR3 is TGTGCCAGCAGCTTGGGACAGGAGAACACTGAAGCTTTCTTT.

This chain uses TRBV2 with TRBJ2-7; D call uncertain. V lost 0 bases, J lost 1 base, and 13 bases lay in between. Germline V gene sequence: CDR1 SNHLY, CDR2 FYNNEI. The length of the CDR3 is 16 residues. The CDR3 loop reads CASSEALFTRSYEQYF. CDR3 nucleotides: TGTGCCAGCAGTGAAGCTCTATTTACCAGGTCCTACGAGCAGTACTTC.